This T cell receptor (beta chain) was documented in a study of tumor and adjacent non-tumor tissue in lung cancer. The template was RNA from unsorted bulk tissue. Trimming stripped 5 bases from V and 8 bases from J, with 12 bases between. Germline CDR1 reads SNHLY; CDR2 reads FYNNEI. This CDR3 is built from 13 residues. Points on this clonotype: The antigen is undetermined.

The library came from three nested PCR rounds adapted from ARM-PCR protocols. Using its own MiXCR run on the multiplex PCR reads, TCRdb lists one record per CDR3 protein. The sample lists approximately 76,000 distinct CDR3 sequences, around two thirds occurring once. Notes on the study in general: Tumor TCR diversity, when higher, was linked to shorter survival.

The material sequenced was lung tumor tissue. The clonotype was recovered from a woman aged 65 to 85 with non-small cell lung cancer. V usage is TRBV2 and J usage is TRBJ2-2; D not resolved. The CDR3 protein is CASSPIQAGELFF. The CDR3, as DNA: TGTGCCAGCAGTCCGATCCAGGCTGGGGAGCTGTTTTTT.